This TCR beta chain was sequenced in a study of shared clonotypes between healthy human individuals. A note on this clone: Its target is unknown.

Findings of the study overall: Sorted-subset samples were not fully sequenced, rarefaction indicated. The study drew on few donors, limiting represented genetic and exposure-history diversity.

In the original workflow: As immunoSEQ supplied junction-only sequences (without quality scores), filtering differed. Sequencing was performed with immunoSEQ multiplex PCR; in TCRdb, only in-frame clones are kept and a portion is missing. V and J calls and clone size are given by that table; D and trimming were obtained from the DNA. The repertoire holds about 980,000 clones, 70% to 85% seen once, with approximately 1.5% in the top ten. This sequence originates from a man aged 18 to 29 in good health. Material for sequencing was memory CD4+ T cells sorted from blood. Subset in this sample: CD45RA-negative fraction.

The CDR3 reads CASTPGRLAYNEQFF. CDR3 bases: TGTGCCAGCACCCCCGGACGGCTAGCCTACAATGAGCAGTTCTTC. The chain couples TRBV28 to TRBJ2-1; D not resolved. The CDR3 extends over 15 amino acids. In germline, CDR1 is MDHEN, CDR2 SYDVKM. Trimming removed 7 bases from V and 2 bases from J, with 15 bases in between. The entire variable domain, with the rest obtained from reference TRBV28 and TRBJ2-1, is as follows: DVKVTQSSRYLVKRTGEKVFLECVQDMDHENMFWYRQDPGLGLRLIYFSYDVKMKEKGDIPEGYSVSREKKERFSLILESASTNQTSMYLCASTPGRLAYNEQFFGPGTRLTVL.